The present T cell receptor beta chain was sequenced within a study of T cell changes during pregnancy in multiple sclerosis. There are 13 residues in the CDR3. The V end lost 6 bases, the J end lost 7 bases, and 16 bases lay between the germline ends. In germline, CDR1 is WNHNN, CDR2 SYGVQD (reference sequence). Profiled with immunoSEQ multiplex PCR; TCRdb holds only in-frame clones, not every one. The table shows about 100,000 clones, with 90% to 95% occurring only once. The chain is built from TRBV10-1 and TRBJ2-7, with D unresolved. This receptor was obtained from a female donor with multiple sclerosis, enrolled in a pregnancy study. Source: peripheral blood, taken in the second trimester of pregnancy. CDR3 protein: CASSPGFNGEQYF. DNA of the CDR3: TGCGCCAGCAGCCCCGGATTCAACGGGGAGCAGTACTTC.